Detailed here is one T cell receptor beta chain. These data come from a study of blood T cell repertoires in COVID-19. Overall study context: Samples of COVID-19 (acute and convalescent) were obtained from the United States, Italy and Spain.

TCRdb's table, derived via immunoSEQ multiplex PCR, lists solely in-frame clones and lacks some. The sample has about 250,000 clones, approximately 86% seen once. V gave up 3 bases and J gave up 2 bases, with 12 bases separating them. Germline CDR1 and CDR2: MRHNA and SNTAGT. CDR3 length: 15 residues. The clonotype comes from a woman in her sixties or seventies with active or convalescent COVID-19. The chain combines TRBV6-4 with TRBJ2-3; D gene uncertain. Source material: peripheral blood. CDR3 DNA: TGTGCCAGCAGTGAAGTGGTGACTTACACAGATACGCAGTATTTT. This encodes CASSEVVTYTDTQYF.